The 22 T cell receptor beta chains listed next were all sequenced from one sample in a study of blood T cell repertoires in COVID-19. This table comes from immunoSEQ multiplex PCR, and its TCRdb copy is limited to in-frame clones, with some not included. The table lists tens of thousands of clones, around 81% of them singletons. Sample: peripheral blood. These receptors all come from a man aged 55 to 70 with acute or convalescent COVID-19.

This chain joins TRBV7-9 and TRBJ2-3; D gene uncertain. There are 13 residues in the CDR3. Germline lookup yields CDR1 SEHNR and CDR2 FQNEAQ (reference sequence). The V end was cut by 3 bases, the J end by 7 bases, with 11 bases between. Here the CDR3 DNA reads TGTGCCAGCAGCTTCGGGTTTCCGAATACGCAGTATTTT. The encoded protein is CASSFGFPNTQYF.

The rearrangement uses TRBV3-1 (or the pseudogene TRBV3-2) and TRBJ2-2; a weak D match, TRBD2 (6 bases). The CDR3 runs to 15 residues. The germline CDR1 and CDR2 sequences are LGHDT and YNNKEL (reference sequence). V lost 3 bases and J lost 1, with 9 bases in between. The CDR3 loop reads CASSHIAVNTGELFF. The DNA for the CDR3 is TGTGCCAGCAGCCATATAGCGGTGAACACCGGGGAGCTGTTTTTT.

The CDR3 is CASSQLPSLRTTNQPQHF. The CDR3, as DNA: TGCGCCAGCAGTCAACTTCCGAGCCTCAGGACAACGAATCAGCCCCAGCATTTT. The rearrangement uses TRBV23-1 and TRBJ1-5; D perhaps matches TRBD1 (5 bases). TRBV23-1 belongs to the ORF category, with a function that is uncertain. V was trimmed by 2 bases and J by 4 bases, leaving 21 bases between them. CDR3 size: 18 residues.

The rearrangement links TRBV5-4 to TRBJ2-7; 13 bases agree with TRBD2. The CDR3 is 13 amino acids. Germline CDR1 and CDR2: SGHNT and YYREEE (reference sequence). The V and J ends lost 4 bases and 6 bases, in that order; junction bases with no gene match: 1. The CDR3 reads CASSGTSGAEQYF. In DNA form, the CDR3 reads TGTGCCAGCAGCGGGACTAGCGGGGCCGAGCAGTACTTC.

The sample holds one count of this clone. The chain joins TRBV19 to TRBJ1-6; D might be TRBD1 (6 bases). Trimming pared 0 bases from V and 9 bases from J, leaving 18 bases between. CDR1 and CDR2 from the germline V gene are LNHDA and SQIVND (reference sequence). This CDR3 contains 17 residues. The DNA for the CDR3 is TGTGCCAGTAGTATAGATCTGGCCACAGGGAACGCTTCACCCCTCCACTTT. It codes for CASSIDLATGNASPLHF.

The CDR3 DNA is TGTGCCAGCAGCCGGACTAGCGGGGGTATCTCCTACGAGCAGTACTTC. Its protein is CASSRTSGGISYEQYF. V and J are TRBV5-5 and TRBJ2-7; TRBD2 matches 13 bases. Trimming removed 4 bases from V and 0 bases from J; junction bases left unmatched: 4. Germline CDR1 reads SGHKS; CDR2 reads YYEKEE (reference sequence). The CDR3 loop spans 16 amino acids.

This clone was counted a few times. The chain combines TRBV30 with TRBJ1-6; D might be TRBD1 (5 bases). Germline assignment: CDR1 GTSNPN and CDR2 SVGIG (reference sequence). The germline V and J ends were trimmed by 6 bases and 1 base, with 16 bases remaining between them. This CDR3 region has 16 residues. CDR3 sequence: CACSTQGTSYNSPLHF. The DNA for the CDR3 is TGTGCCTGTTCCACCCAGGGTACATCCTATAATTCACCCCTCCACTTT. Variable domain in full (rest from reference TRBV30 and TRBJ1-6): SQTIHQWPATLVQPVGSPLSLECTVEGTSNPNLYWYRQAAGRGLQLLFYSVGIGQISSEVPQNLSASRPQDRQFILSSKKLLLSDSGFYLCACSTQGTSYNSPLHFGNGTRLTVT.

The rearrangement uses TRBV2 and TRBJ1-1; maybe TRBD1 (6 bases). Between the trimmed V and J ends, which lost 5 bases and 6 bases, there was a span of 10 bases. The V gene's germline CDR1 is SNHLY and CDR2 FYNNEI. This CDR3 has 12 residues. As DNA, the CDR3 is TGTGCCAGCAGTACACAGGGCGCTGAAGCTTTCTTT. Its protein is CASSTQGAEAFF.

V and J are TRBV19 and TRBJ2-3; the D is unclear. Trimming left V 2 bases short and J 2 bases short, with 8 bases between. The CDR3 sequence is 14 residues long. The germline V gene encodes CDR1 LNHDA and CDR2 SQIVND (reference sequence). In DNA form, the CDR3 reads TGTGCCAGTAGTATATCTGCGCTCACAGATACGCAGTATTTT. Translated, it gives CASSISALTDTQYF.

This clone was picked up one time. The genes are TRBV15 and TRBJ1-5, with unresolved D. The V end lost 1 base, the J end lost 0 bases, and 4 bases lay between the germline ends. The CDR3 is made up of 14 amino acids. Germline CDR1 and CDR2: LNHNV and YYDKDF (reference sequence). As DNA, the CDR3 is TGTGCCACCAGCAGAGTAAATAGCAATCAGCCCCAGCATTTT. Protein: CATSRVNSNQPQHF.

There are a few counts of this clone. V is TRBV6-5 and J is TRBJ1-2; D possibly corresponds to TRBD1 (6 bases). The V end was cut by 2 bases, the J end by 6 bases, with 10 bases between. The CDR3 consists of 13 residues. The V gene's germline CDR1 is MNHEY and CDR2 SVGAGI. As DNA, the CDR3 is TGTGCCAGCAGTTACGGCAGGGGTAATGGCTACACCTTC. Amino acid sequence: CASSYGRGNGYTF.

The chain employs TRBV19 and TRBJ2-5; the D gene is possibly TRBD2 (6 bases). V was trimmed by 3 bases and J by 4 bases, leaving 9 bases between them. This CDR3 is 13 amino acids long. In germline, CDR1 is LNHDA, CDR2 SQIVND (reference sequence). In nucleotides, the CDR3 is TGTGCCAGTAGTATGGGGGGAGGAGAGACCCAGTACTTC. The encoded protein is CASSMGGGETQYF. Supplemented by reference TRBV19 and TRBJ2-5, the full variable domain reads DGGITQSPKYLFRKEGQNVTLSCEQNLNHDAMYWYRQDPGQGLRLIYYSQIVNDFQKGDIAEGYSVSREKKESFPLTVTSAQKNPTAFYLCASSMGGGETQYFGPGTRLLVL.

This clone occurred a few times. The chain uses TRBV6-1 and TRBJ1-5; TRBD1 matches at 8 bases. CDR1 is MNHNS, CDR2 SASEGT, per germline. Trimming removed 2 bases from V and 1 base from J; junction bases left unmatched: 10. There are 18 residues in the CDR3. The CDR3, as DNA: TGTGCCAGCAGTGAATATTGGACAGGGAGGGCGAGCAATCAGCCCCAGCATTTT. Translation: CASSEYWTGRASNQPQHF.

The V gene is TRBV2, the J gene TRBJ1-2; 10 bases fit TRBD1. CDR3 size: 15 residues. Germline lookup yields CDR1 SNHLY and CDR2 FYNNEI. With 5 bases clipped from V and 2 bases from J, the junction kept 5 bases outside the gene matches. The CDR3 is CASSLGQGGNYGYTF. For the CDR3, the DNA is TGTGCCAGCAGTCTTGGACAGGGGGGGAACTATGGCTACACCTTC.

The rearrangement uses TRBV7-2 and TRBJ2-1, with a weak D call TRBD1 (5 bases). Germline V lookup: CDR1 SGHTA, CDR2 FQGNSA. The CDR3 is 13 residues long. Trimming removed 6 bases from V and 5 bases from J, with 11 bases in between. As DNA, the CDR3 is TGTGCCAGCAGTCTCGGCAGGGACAATGAGCAGTTCTTC. Translating gives CASSLGRDNEQFF.

Here the CDR3 reads CASSPRVSGANVLTF. The CDR3 DNA follows: TGTGCCAGCAGCCCGCGGGTCTCTGGGGCCAACGTCCTGACTTTC. The V call is TRBV7-3, the J call TRBJ2-6; D might be TRBD2 (5 bases). The CDR3 sequence is 15 residues long. CDR1 is SGHTA, CDR2 FQGTGA, per germline. Trimming removed 5 bases from V and 0 bases from J, with 8 bases in between.

The chain uses TRBV29-1 and TRBJ1-1; tentatively, D is TRBD1 (5 bases). The CDR3 consists of 16 residues. Trimming left V 1 base short and J 1 base short, with 16 bases between. Germline CDR1 SQVTM, CDR2 ANQGSEA. The CDR3 loop reads CSVEGWYETENTEAFF. The DNA for the CDR3 is TGCAGCGTTGAAGGGTGGTACGAGACAGAGAACACTGAAGCTTTCTTT.

This clone was detected once. This sequence joins TRBV3-1 (or the pseudogene TRBV3-2) and TRBJ2-7, with TRBD2 identical over 7 bases. The V segment lost 5 bases and the J segment 2 bases; nucleotides outside the gene matches: 6. The CDR3 consists of 14 residues. Germline CDR1 reads LGHDT; CDR2 reads YNNKEL (reference sequence). In nucleotides, the CDR3 is TGTGCCAGCAGCGTCCAGCGGGGTCCCTACGAGCAGTACTTC. Residues: CASSVQRGPYEQYF.

V usage is TRBV30 and J usage is TRBJ1-2; D uncertain. Germline loops: CDR1 GTSNPN, CDR2 SVGIG (reference sequence). With 3 bases removed from V and 7 bases from J, the gap between germline ends came to 9 bases. This CDR3 spans 11 amino acids. Here the CDR3 DNA reads TGTGCCTGGAGCATTTTCGGTGGCTACACCTTC. Amino acids: CAWSIFGGYTF.

The J gene is TRBJ2-5, the V gene TRBV24-1; D gene unclear. CDR1 and CDR2 from the germline V gene are KGHDR and SFDVKD. The CDR3 is 13 amino acids. Trimming pared 3 bases from V and 1 base from J, leaving 5 bases between. Written as DNA, the CDR3 is TGTGCCACCAGTGATCCTATCCAAGAGACCCAGTACTTC. This translates into CATSDPIQETQYF.

The genes are TRBV9 and TRBJ2-7, with D possibly matching TRBD1 (6 bases). Trimming cost V 0 bases and J 6 bases, with 19 bases left between them. The V gene's germline CDR1 is SGDLS and CDR2 YYNGEE. The CDR3 extends over 16 amino acids. The CDR3 region has the DNA TGTGCCAGCAGCGTAGATGGGGCGGCAGCCAGGGGCGAGCAGTACTTC. Amino acids: CASSVDGAAARGEQYF.

The chain has TRBV24-1 and TRBJ1-1, with 8 positions matching TRBD1. The CDR3 consists of 13 residues. Germline-derived CDR1 and CDR2 are KGHDR and SFDVKD. V lost 12 bases, J lost 3 bases, and 8 bases stayed unmatched. CDR3 sequence (DNA): TGTGCCTCCCGGATGACAGGGGACACTGAAGCTTTCTTT. Amino acid sequence: CASRMTGDTEAFF.